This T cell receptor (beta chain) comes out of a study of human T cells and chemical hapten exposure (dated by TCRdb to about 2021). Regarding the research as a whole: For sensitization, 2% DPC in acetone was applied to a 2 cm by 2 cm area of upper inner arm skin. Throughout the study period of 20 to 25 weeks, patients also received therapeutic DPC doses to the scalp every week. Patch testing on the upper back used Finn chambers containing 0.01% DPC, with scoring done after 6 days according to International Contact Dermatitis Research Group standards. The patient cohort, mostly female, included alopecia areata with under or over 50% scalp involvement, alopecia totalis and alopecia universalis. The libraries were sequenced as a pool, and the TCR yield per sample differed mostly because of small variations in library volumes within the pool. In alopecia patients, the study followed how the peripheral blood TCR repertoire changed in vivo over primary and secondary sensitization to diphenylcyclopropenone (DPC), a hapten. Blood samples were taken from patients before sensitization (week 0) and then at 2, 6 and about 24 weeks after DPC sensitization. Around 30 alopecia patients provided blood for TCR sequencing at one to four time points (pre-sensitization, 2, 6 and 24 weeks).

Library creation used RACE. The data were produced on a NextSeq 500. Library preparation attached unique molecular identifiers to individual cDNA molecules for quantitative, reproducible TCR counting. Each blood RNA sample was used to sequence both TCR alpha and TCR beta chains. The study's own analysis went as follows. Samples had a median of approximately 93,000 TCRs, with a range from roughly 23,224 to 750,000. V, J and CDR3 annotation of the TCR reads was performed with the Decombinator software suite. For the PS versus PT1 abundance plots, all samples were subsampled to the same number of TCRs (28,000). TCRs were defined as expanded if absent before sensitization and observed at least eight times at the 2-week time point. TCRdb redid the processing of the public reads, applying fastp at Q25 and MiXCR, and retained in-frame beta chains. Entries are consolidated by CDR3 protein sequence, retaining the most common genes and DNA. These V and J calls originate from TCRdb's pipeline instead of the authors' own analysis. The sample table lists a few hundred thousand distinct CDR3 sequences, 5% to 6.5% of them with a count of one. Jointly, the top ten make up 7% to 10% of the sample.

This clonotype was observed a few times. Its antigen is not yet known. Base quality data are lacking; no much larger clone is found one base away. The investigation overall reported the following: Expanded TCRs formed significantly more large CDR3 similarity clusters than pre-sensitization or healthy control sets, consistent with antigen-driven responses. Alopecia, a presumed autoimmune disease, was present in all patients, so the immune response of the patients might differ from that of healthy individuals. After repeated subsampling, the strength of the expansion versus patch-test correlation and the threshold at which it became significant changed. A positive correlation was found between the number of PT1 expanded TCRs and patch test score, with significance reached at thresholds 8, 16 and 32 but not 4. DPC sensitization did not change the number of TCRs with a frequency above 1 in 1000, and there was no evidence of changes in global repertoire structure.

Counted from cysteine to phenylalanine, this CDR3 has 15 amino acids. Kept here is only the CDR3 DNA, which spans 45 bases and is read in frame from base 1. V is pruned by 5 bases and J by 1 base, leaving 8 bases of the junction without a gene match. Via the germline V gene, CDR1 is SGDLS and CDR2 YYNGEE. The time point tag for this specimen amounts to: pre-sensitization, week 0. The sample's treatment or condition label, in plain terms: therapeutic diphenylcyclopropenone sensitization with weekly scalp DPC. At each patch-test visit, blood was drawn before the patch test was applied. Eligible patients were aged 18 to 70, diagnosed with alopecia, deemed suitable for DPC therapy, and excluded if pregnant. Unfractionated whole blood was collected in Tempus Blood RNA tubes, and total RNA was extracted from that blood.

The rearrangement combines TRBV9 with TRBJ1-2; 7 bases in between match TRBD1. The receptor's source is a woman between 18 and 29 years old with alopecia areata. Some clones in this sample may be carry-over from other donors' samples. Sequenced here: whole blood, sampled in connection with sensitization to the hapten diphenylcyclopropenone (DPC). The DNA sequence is TGTGCCAGCAGGGAAGGGACAGAGGATAACTATGGCTACACCTTC. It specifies CASREGTEDNYGYTF. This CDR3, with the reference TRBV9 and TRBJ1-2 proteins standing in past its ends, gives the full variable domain DSGVTQTPKHLITATGQRVTLRCSPRSGDLSVYWYQQSLDQGLQFLIQYYNGEERAKGNILERFSAQQFPDLHSELNLSSLELGDSALYFCASREGTEDNYGYTFGSGTRLTVV.